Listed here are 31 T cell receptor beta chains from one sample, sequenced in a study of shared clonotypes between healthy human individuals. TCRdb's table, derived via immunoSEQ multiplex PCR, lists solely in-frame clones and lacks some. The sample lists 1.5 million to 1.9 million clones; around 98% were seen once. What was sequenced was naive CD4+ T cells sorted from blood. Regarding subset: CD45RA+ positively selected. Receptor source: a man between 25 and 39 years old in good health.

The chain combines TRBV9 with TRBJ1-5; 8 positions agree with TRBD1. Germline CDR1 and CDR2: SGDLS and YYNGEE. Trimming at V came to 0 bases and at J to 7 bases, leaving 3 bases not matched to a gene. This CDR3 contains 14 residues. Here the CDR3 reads CASSVGTGTQPQHF. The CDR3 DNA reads TGTGCCAGCAGCGTAGGGACAGGGACCCAGCCCCAGCATTTT.

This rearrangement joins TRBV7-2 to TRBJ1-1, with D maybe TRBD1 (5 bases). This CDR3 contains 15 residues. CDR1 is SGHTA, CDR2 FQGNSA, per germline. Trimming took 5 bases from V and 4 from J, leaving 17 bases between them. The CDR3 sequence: CASSPPQVLSTEAFF. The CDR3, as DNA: TGTGCCAGCAGCCCCCCACAGGTTTTGAGCACTGAAGCTTTCTTT. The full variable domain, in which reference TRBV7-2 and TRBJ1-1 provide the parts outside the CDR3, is GAGVSQSPSNKVTEKGKDVELRCDPISGHTALYWYRQSLGQGLEFLIYFQGNSAPDKSGLPSDRFSAERTGGSVSTLTIQRTQQEDSAVYLCASSPPQVLSTEAFFGQGTRLTVV.

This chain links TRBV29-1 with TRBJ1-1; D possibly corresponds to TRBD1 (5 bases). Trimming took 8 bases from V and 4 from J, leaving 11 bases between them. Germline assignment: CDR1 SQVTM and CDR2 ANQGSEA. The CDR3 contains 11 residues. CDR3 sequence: CSHQTVTEAFF. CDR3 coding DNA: TGCAGCCATCAGACAGTCACTGAAGCTTTCTTT.

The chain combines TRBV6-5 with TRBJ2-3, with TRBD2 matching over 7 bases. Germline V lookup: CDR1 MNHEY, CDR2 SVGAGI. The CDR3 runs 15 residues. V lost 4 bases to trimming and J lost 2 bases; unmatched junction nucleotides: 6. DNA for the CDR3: TGTGCCAGCAGTTTGAGCGGGGCAAACACAGATACGCAGTATTTT. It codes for CASSLSGANTDTQYF.

This CDR3 reads CASSLPGQAPGELFF. CDR3 sequence (DNA): TGTGCCAGCAGCCTACCGGGACAGGCCCCCGGGGAGCTGTTTTTT. The chain combines TRBV6-6 with TRBJ2-2; 8 nucleotides align to TRBD1. Germline values: CDR1 MNHNY, CDR2 SVGAGI (reference sequence). The CDR3 runs 15 residues. Trimming removed 6 bases from V and 6 bases from J; junction bases left unmatched: 9.

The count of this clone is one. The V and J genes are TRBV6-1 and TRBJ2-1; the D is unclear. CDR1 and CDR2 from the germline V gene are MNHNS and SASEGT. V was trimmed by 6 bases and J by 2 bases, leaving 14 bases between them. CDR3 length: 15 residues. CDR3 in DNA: TGTGCCAGCAGACGTCAGGTGGACCCCTACAATGAGCAGTTCTTC. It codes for CASRRQVDPYNEQFF.

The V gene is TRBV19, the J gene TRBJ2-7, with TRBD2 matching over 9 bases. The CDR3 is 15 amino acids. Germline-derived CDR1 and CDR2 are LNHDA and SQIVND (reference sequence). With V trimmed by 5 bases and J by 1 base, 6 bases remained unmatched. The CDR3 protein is CASSSQRGESYEQYF. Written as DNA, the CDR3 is TGTGCCAGTAGTTCCCAGCGGGGGGAATCCTACGAGCAGTACTTC.

Written as DNA, the CDR3 is TGTGCCAGCAGCTTAGATGCGGGAGTCTACGAGCAGTACTTC. Protein product: CASSLDAGVYEQYF. The V and J genes are TRBV7-6 and TRBJ2-7; the match to TRBD2 covers 7 bases. The trim removed 1 base at V and 3 bases at J, leaving 3 bases unmatched. The CDR3 runs 14 residues. The germline V gene encodes CDR1 SGHVS and CDR2 FNYEAQ.

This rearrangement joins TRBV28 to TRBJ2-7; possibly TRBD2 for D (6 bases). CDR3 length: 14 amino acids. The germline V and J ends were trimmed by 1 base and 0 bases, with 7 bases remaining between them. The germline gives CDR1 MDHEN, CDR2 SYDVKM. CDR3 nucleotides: TGTGCCAGCAGTTTATTCGGGGGCTCCTACGAGCAGTACTTC. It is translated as CASSLFGGSYEQYF.

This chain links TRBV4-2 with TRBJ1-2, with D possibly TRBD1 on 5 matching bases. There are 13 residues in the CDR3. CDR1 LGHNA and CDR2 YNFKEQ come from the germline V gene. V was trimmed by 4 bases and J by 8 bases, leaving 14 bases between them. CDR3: CASSLMDTLGYTF. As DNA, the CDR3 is TGTGCCAGCAGCCTAATGGACACCCTCGGCTACACCTTC.

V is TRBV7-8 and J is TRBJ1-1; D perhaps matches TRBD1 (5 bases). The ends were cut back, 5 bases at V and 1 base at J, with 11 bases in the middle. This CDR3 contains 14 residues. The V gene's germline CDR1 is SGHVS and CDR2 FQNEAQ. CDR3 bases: TGTGCCAGCAGCATGGGACCGCAGAACACTGAAGCTTTCTTT. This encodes CASSMGPQNTEAFF.

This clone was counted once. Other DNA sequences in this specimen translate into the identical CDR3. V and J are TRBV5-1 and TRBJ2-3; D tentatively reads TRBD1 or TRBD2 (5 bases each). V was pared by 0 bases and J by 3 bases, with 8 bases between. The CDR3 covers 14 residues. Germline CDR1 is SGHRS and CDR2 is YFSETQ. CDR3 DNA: TGCGCCAGCAGCTTGGGGGGCGGGACAGATACGCAGTATTTT. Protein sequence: CASSLGGGTDTQYF.

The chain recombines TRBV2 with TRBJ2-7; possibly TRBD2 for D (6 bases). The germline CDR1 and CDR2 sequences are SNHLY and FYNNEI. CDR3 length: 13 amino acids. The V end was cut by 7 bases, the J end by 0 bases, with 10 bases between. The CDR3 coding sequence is TGTGCCAGCAAAGGAGGGGCCTCCTACGAGCAGTACTTC. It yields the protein CASKGGASYEQYF.

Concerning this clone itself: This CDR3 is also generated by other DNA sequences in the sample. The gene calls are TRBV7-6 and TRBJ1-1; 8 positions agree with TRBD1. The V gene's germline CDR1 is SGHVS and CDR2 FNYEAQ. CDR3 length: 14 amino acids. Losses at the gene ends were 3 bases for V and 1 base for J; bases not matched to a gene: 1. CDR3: CASSLGTGNTEAFF. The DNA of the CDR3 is TGTGCCAGCAGCTTGGGGACAGGGAACACTGAAGCTTTCTTT.

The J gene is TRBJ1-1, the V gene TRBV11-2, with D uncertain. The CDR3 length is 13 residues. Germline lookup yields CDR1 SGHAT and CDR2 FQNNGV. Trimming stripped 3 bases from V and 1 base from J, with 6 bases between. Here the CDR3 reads CASSFLRNTEAFF. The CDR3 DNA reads TGTGCCAGCAGCTTCCTTCGGAACACTGAAGCTTTCTTT.

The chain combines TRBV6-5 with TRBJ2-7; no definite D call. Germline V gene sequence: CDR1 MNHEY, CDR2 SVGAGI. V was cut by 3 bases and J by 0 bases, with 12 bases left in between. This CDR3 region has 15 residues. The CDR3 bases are TGTGCCAGCAGTTATGGAGATCTCAGCTCCTACGAGCAGTACTTC. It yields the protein CASSYGDLSSYEQYF.

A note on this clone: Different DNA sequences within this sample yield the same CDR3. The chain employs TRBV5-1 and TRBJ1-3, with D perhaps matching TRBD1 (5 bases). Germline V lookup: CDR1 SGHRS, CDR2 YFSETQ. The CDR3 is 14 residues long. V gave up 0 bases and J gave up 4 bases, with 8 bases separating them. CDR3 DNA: TGCGCCAGCAGCTTGGGAGGGACCGGAAACACCATATATTTT. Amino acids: CASSLGGTGNTIYF.

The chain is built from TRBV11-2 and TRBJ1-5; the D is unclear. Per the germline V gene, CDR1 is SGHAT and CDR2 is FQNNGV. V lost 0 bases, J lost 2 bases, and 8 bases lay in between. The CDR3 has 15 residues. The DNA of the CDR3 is TGTGCCAGCAGCTTAGACTTCGGAGGCAATCAGCCCCAGCATTTT. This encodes CASSLDFGGNQPQHF.

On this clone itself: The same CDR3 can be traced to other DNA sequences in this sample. The CDR3 loop is CASSLVTGGSYEQYF. The CDR3 DNA reads TGCGCCAGCAGCTTGGTCACAGGGGGGTCCTACGAGCAGTACTTC. V usage is TRBV5-1 and J usage is TRBJ2-7; 8 nucleotides align to TRBD1. Germline V gene data show CDR1 as SGHRS and CDR2 as YFSETQ. V lost 0 bases and J lost 1; bases outside the gene matches: 3. The CDR3 is 15 amino acids.

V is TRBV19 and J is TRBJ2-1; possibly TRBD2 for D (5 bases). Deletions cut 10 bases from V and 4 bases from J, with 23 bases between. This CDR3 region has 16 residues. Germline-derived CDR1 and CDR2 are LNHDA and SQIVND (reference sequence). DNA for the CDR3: TGTGCCACCCACTATTCTAAGGTAGCGACATACAATGAGCAGTTCTTC. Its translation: CATHYSKVATYNEQFF.

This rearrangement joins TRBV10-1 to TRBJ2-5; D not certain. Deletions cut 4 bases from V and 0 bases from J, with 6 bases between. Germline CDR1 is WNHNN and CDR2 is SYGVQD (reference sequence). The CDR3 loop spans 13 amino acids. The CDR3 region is CASSGSYQETQYF. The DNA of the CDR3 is TGCGCCAGCAGTGGTAGCTACCAAGAGACCCAGTACTTC.

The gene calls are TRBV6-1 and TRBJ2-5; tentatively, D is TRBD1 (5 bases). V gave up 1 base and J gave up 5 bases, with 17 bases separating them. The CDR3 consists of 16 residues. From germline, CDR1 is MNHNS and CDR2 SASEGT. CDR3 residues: CASSEGGTAWGETQYF. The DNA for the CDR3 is TGTGCCAGCAGTGAAGGGGGAACAGCCTGGGGCGAGACCCAGTACTTC.

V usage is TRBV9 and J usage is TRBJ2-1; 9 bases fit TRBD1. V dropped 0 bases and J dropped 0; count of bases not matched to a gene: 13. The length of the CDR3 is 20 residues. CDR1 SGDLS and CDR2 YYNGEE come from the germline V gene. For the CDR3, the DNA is TGTGCCAGCAGCGTAGTAGCATTGGGGACAGGGTCCCTCTCCTACAATGAGCAGTTCTTC. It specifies CASSVVALGTGSLSYNEQFF.

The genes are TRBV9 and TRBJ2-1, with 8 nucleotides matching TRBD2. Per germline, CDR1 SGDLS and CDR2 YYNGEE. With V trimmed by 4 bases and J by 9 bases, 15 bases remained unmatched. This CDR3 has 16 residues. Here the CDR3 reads CASSPLGSGNVAEQFF. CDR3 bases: TGTGCCAGCAGCCCCCTCGGTAGCGGGAACGTGGCTGAGCAGTTCTTC.

CDR3: CAWSNGREGLTSYEQYF. The CDR3 DNA sequence: TGTGCCTGGAGCAATGGGCGGGAGGGCCTCACCTCCTACGAGCAGTACTTC. The chain has TRBV30 and TRBJ2-7; 9 bases line up with TRBD2. The CDR3 consists of 17 residues. The junction had 12 bases not matched to a gene; V was cut back by 3 bases and J by 0 bases. CDR1 is GTSNPN, CDR2 SVGIG, per germline (reference sequence).

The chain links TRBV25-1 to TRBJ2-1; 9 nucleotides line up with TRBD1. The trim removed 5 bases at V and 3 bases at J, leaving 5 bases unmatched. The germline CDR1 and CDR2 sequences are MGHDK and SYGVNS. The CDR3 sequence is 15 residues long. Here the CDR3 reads CASSNRDRVYNEQFF. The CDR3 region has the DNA TGTGCCAGCAGTAACCGGGACAGGGTCTACAATGAGCAGTTCTTC.

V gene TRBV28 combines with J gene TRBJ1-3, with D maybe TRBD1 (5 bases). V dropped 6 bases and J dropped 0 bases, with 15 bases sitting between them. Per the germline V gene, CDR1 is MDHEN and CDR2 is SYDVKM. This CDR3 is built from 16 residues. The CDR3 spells CASSPGGAFSGNTIYF. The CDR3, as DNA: TGTGCCAGCAGCCCCGGCGGGGCATTCTCTGGAAACACCATATATTTT. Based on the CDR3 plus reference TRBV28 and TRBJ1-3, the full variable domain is DVKVTQSSRYLVKRTGEKVFLECVQDMDHENMFWYRQDPGLGLRLIYFSYDVKMKEKGDIPEGYSVSREKKERFSLILESASTNQTSMYLCASSPGGAFSGNTIYFGEGSWLTVV.

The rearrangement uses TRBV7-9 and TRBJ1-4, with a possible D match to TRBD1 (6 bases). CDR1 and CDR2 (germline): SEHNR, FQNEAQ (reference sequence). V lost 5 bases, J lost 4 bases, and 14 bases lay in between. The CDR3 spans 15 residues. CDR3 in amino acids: CASSPRGGDNEKLFF. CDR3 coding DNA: TGTGCCAGCAGCCCCCGGGGGGGCGATAATGAAAAACTGTTTTTT.

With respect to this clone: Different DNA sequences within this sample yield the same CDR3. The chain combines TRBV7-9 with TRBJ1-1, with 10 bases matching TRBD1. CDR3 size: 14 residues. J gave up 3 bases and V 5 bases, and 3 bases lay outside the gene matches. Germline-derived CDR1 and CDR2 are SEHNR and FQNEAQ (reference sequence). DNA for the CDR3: TGTGCCAGCAGCCCCGGGACAGGGGACACTGAAGCTTTCTTT. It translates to CASSPGTGDTEAFF. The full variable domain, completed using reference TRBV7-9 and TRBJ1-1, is DTGVSQNPRHKITKRGQNVTFRCDPISEHNRLYWYRQTLGQGPEFLTYFQNEAQLEKSRLLSDRFSAERPKGSFSTLEIQRTEQGDSAMYLCASSPGTGDTEAFFGQGTRLTVV.

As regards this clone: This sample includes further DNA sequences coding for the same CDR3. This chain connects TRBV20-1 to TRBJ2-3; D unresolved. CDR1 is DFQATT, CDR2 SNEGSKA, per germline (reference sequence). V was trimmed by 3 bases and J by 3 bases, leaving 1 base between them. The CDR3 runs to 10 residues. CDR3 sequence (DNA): TGCAGTGCTAGTACAGATACGCAGTATTTT. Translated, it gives CSASTDTQYF.

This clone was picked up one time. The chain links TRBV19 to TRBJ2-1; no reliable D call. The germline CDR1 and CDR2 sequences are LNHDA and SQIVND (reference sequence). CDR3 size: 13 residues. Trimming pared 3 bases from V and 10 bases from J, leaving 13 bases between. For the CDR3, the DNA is TGTGCCAGTAGTATGAGAACCGAGTCAGAGCAGTTCTTC. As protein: CASSMRTESEQFF.